Listed below are T cell receptor beta chains from one sample, sequenced in a study of CD8+ T cells in alopecia areata. Sequencing was performed with immunoSEQ multiplex PCR; in TCRdb, only in-frame clones are kept and a portion is missing. The sample shows over 100,000 clones, 49% of them seen only once. Sequencing was performed on CD8+ T cells sorted from blood, taken at week 0. All receptors come from a human donor with alopecia areata. Both conserved end residues are trimmed from each CDR3. Not all rows give a size; the values are once, few, many and, for expanded clones, a class.

13	TRBV19	few	TRBJ2-1	ASSIVAGPYNEQF
8	TRBV10-2	-	TRBJ2-1	ASSLNTRF
10	TRBV27	few	TRBJ2-7	ASATGPYEQY
11	TRBV19	few	TRBJ2-7	ASSLDSSYEQY
15	TRBV7-3	-	TRBJ1-1	ASSPQAWGLENTEAF
13	TRBV5-6	-	TRBJ1-6	ASRVRGIGNSPLH
9	TRBV29-1	few	TRBJ1-1	SVLLNTEAF
12	TRBV7-2	-	TRBJ2-7	ASSIYRDSYEQY
15	TRBV4-3	-	TRBJ2-5	ASSQIWSGGNQETQY
12	TRBV30	-	TRBJ1-3	AWSPSGQRNTIY